This T cell receptor (beta chain) was documented in a study of shared clonotypes between healthy human individuals. Assay used: immunoSEQ multiplex PCR; TCRdb lists only in-frame clones, some missing. The table lists 2 million to 2.5 million clones, 95% of them singletons. The V and J ends lost 11 bases and 0 bases respectively, with 12 bases between them. Germline V gene data show CDR1 as ENHRY and CDR2 as SYGVKD. CDR3 length: 13 residues. About this clone itself: Its cognate antigen is unknown. Within the sample, other DNA sequences also encode this same CDR3.

Overall study findings and caveats: It was observed that approximately 5% of naive CD4 clonotypes were shared across several donors.

Sequenced input: naive CD4+ T cells sorted from blood. Regarding subset: CD45RA+ positively selected. V gene TRBV10-3 combines with J gene TRBJ2-3, with D possibly matching TRBD2 (5 bases). This TCR derives from a man younger than 35 in good health. The CDR3 reads CASGRDSTDTQYF. The CDR3 coding sequence is TGTGCCTCGGGAAGGGATAGCACAGATACGCAGTATTTT.